Below are 17 T cell receptor beta chains sequenced from a single sample in a study of T cell repertoires in cytomegalovirus infection. The antigens of these receptors remain unknown. TCRdb analysed the reads with MiXCR anew, one entry per CDR3 protein. The table records approximately 310,000 distinct CDR3 sequences, 25% of them present only once. The input for sequencing was cultured PBMCs, taken from culture after CMV antigen stimulation. Source of these receptors: a human donor in good health (CMV status not recorded). Some clones in this sample may be carry-over from other donors' samples.

V usage is TRBV15 and J usage is TRBJ1-1, with 8 bases lining up with TRBD1. Germline loops: CDR1 LNHNV, CDR2 YYDKDF (reference sequence). This CDR3 has 12 amino acids. J gave up 7 bases and V 8 bases, and 6 bases lay outside the gene matches. CDR3 amino acids: CATARTGNEAFF. In nucleotides, the CDR3 is TGTGCCACCGCACGGACAGGGAATGAAGCTTTCTTT.

This clonotype appeared many times. The chain employs TRBV7-2 and TRBJ2-7; a possible D gene is TRBD2 (6 bases). Germline V gene lookup returns CDR1 SGHTA and CDR2 FQGNSA. V lost 1 base and J lost 2, with 15 bases in between. This CDR3 spans 16 amino acids. The DNA for the CDR3 is TGTGCCAGCAGCTTAGGGAGGGATTCCTGGCCCTACGAGCAGTACTTC. Its protein product is CASSLGRDSWPYEQYF.

This chain connects TRBV12-3 or TRBV12-4 to TRBJ2-1, with 8 bases that match TRBD2. Trimming cost V 7 bases and J 2 bases; bases outside gene matches: 7. This CDR3 region has 15 residues. The CDR3 loop is CASTKSGSPYNEQFF. CDR3 DNA sequence: TGTGCCAGCACCAAAAGCGGGAGTCCCTACAATGAGCAGTTCTTC.

The J gene is TRBJ2-7, the V gene TRBV6-2 or TRBV6-3; D unresolved. Trimming removed 2 bases at V and 4 bases at J, with 21 bases between. Germline CDR1 and CDR2: MNHEY and SVGEGT. The CDR3 consists of 17 residues. The CDR3 loop is CASSYSGYGLEAYEQYF. In DNA, the CDR3 is TGTGCCAGCAGTTACAGTGGTTATGGGCTGGAAGCGTACGAGCAGTACTTC.

V gene TRBV10-3 combines with J gene TRBJ1-1, with 8 nucleotides matching TRBD1. Germline values: CDR1 ENHRY, CDR2 SYGVKD. The junction had 10 bases not matched to a gene; V was cut back by 4 bases and J by 3 bases. The CDR3 runs to 16 residues. CDR3 residues: CAISGSGQGAHTEAFF. As DNA, the CDR3 is TGTGCCATCAGTGGGTCGGGGCAGGGGGCTCACACTGAAGCTTTCTTT.

This clonotype turned up a few times. The J gene is TRBJ1-1, the V gene TRBV6-2 or TRBV6-3; D gene unclear. Trimming removed 6 bases at V and 5 bases at J, with 10 bases between. Germline V gene data show CDR1 as MNHEY and CDR2 as SVGEGT. The CDR3 is 12 amino acids. The CDR3 region is CASRGLGTEAFF. Here the CDR3 DNA reads TGTGCCAGCAGGGGATTAGGAACTGAAGCTTTCTTT.

This clonotype turned up a few times. This chain uses TRBV4-2 with TRBJ2-1; 7 bases match TRBD2. The CDR3 is made up of 15 amino acids. Trimming removed 0 bases from V and 4 bases from J; junction bases left unmatched: 3. The germline V gene has CDR1 LGHNA and CDR2 YNFKEQ. CDR3 sequence: CASSQESAGYNEQFF. The CDR3 nucleotides read TGTGCCAGCAGCCAAGAGTCAGCGGGATACAATGAGCAGTTCTTC.

This chain links TRBV5-5 with TRBJ2-1; D gene ambiguous. With 1 base removed from V and 8 bases from J, the gap between germline ends came to 7 bases. Per the germline V gene, CDR1 is SGHKS and CDR2 is YYEKEE (reference sequence). The CDR3 has 12 residues. CDR3 nucleotides: TGTGCCAGCAGCTTGTTTGGTTATGAGCAGTTCTTC. Residues: CASSLFGYEQFF.

The table lists this clonotype with many counts. This rearrangement joins TRBV7-2 to TRBJ2-5; 8 bases line up with TRBD2. Germline values: CDR1 SGHTA, CDR2 FQGNSA. The CDR3 covers 14 residues. The J segment lost 6 bases and the V segment lost 6 bases, leaving 9 bases of the junction unmatched. The CDR3 loop is CASSSGLATQTQYF. Written as DNA, the CDR3 is TGTGCCAGCAGTTCCGGACTAGCAACACAGACCCAGTACTTC.

The chain employs TRBV27 and TRBJ2-1; 7 nucleotides line up with TRBD2. Per the germline V gene, CDR1 is MNHEY and CDR2 is SMNVEV (reference sequence). With 3 bases clipped from V and 4 bases from J, the junction kept 18 bases outside the gene matches. The CDR3 length is 19 residues. CDR3 amino acids: CASSFTTGGRTRFYNEQFF. Here the CDR3 DNA reads TGTGCCAGCAGTTTTACAACGGGAGGCCGGACACGATTTTACAATGAGCAGTTCTTC.

CDR3 amino acids: CASSQAPEVYGYTF. The CDR3 DNA follows: TGTGCCAGCAGCCAAGCACCGGAAGTGTACGGCTACACCTTC. The rearrangement links TRBV3-1 to TRBJ1-2; no clear D gene. V was pared by 1 base and J by 8 bases, with 14 bases between. The CDR3 totals 14 residues. The germline CDR1 and CDR2 sequences are LGHDT and YNNKEL (reference sequence). Complete variable domain (other parts from reference TRBV3-1 and TRBJ1-2): DTAVSQTPKYLVTQMGNDKSIKCEQNLGHDTMYWYKQDSKKFLKIMFSYNNKELIINETVPNRFSPKSPDKAHLNLHINSLELGDSAVYFCASSQAPEVYGYTFGSGTRLTVV.

Concerning this clonotype itself: One junction end does not reproduce the germline sequence, and a read error may be involved. V is TRBV6-1 and J is TRBJ1-4; 8 nucleotides line up with TRBD1. CDR1 is MNHNS and CDR2 is SASEGT in the germline V gene. This CDR3 region has 17 residues. The CDR3 DNA follows: TGTGCCAGCAGGGAAGGACAGGGCGTCGGTACTAATGAAAAACTGTTTTTT. Protein product: CASREGQGVGTNEKLFF.

The chain employs TRBV6-8 and TRBJ1-1, with D possibly TRBD1 on 5 matching bases. Trimming removed 0 bases at V and 5 bases at J, with 13 bases between. CDR1 is MNHGY, CDR2 SAAAGT, per germline. This CDR3 comprises 15 residues. The CDR3 DNA reads as TGTGCCAGCAGTTACTCGGGGGAAAGGAGAACTGAAGCTTTCTTT. This sequence encodes CASSYSGERRTEAFF.

This clonotype was detected only a few times. The rearrangement links TRBV11-2 to TRBJ2-3; no reliable D call. This CDR3 comprises 12 residues. V lost 0 bases to trimming and J lost 7 bases, with 5 bases between them. CDR1 and CDR2 (germline): SGHAT, FQNNGV. CDR3 loop: CASSLDLNTQYF. The CDR3 nucleotides are TGTGCCAGCAGCTTAGACCTAAATACGCAGTATTTT. The full variable domain, its missing parts supplied by reference TRBV11-2 and TRBJ2-3, is EAGVAQSPRYKIIEKRQSVAFWCNPISGHATLYWYQQILGQGPKLLIQFQNNGVVDDSQLPKDRFSAERLKGVDSTLKIQPAKLEDSAVYLCASSLDLNTQYFGPGTRLTVL.

This chain links TRBV11-2 with TRBJ2-2; D gene ambiguous. Germline V lookup: CDR1 SGHAT, CDR2 FQNNGV. The CDR3 contains 14 residues. V was shortened by 10 bases and J by 4 bases, with 16 bases between the two germline ends. CDR3 in DNA: TGTGCCACGCAAGGTCAGACCCTCACCGGGGAGCTGTTTTTT. Encoded protein: CATQGQTLTGELFF.

This clonotype was counted between two and nine times. The chain carries TRBV11-2 and TRBJ1-2, with D possibly being TRBD1 (5 bases). This CDR3 has 13 amino acids. Trimming took 8 bases from V and 1 from J, leaving 11 bases between them. The germline gives CDR1 SGHAT, CDR2 FQNNGV. The CDR3 here is CASGHRNNYGYTF. The CDR3 bases are TGTGCCAGCGGCCACAGGAATAACTATGGCTACACCTTC.

This clonotype was seen ten or more times. The chain carries TRBV19 and TRBJ1-2; unclear D gene. The CDR3 sequence is 14 residues long. V gave up 3 bases and J gave up 5 bases, with 13 bases separating them. In germline, CDR1 is LNHDA, CDR2 SQIVND (reference sequence). CDR3 nucleotides: TGTGCCAGTAGTATGTACGACACCCTATATGGCTACACCTTC. Amino acids: CASSMYDTLYGYTF.